This T cell receptor (beta chain) emerged from a study of blood T cell repertoires in COVID-19. Study-level background: The analysed material was cDNA or gDNA that came from T cells, B-cell-depleted T cells, or PBMCs.

As handled by the study authors: Reference gene primer amplification in the assay estimated nucleated cell counts. Only in-frame clones appear in the TCRdb table, and some are missing; sequencing was by immunoSEQ multiplex PCR. The DNA was the basis for D and trimming; V, J and clone size are from that table. The profile covers 150,000 to 200,000 clones, with roughly nine tenths appearing a single time and under 2% taken by the ten largest. The J segment lost 4 bases and the V segment lost 5 bases, leaving 7 bases of the junction unmatched. The CDR3 sequence is 15 residues long. Germline V gene data show CDR1 as SEHNR and CDR2 as FQNEAQ (reference sequence).

The chain has TRBV7-9 and TRBJ2-1; TRBD2 agrees at 8 bases. This TCR came from a man between 18 and 29 years old who had recovered from COVID-19. The sequenced sample was peripheral blood. The CDR3 here is CASSITGTSYNEQFF. CDR3 nucleotide sequence: TGTGCCAGCAGCATTACCGGGACTAGTTACAATGAGCAGTTCTTC.